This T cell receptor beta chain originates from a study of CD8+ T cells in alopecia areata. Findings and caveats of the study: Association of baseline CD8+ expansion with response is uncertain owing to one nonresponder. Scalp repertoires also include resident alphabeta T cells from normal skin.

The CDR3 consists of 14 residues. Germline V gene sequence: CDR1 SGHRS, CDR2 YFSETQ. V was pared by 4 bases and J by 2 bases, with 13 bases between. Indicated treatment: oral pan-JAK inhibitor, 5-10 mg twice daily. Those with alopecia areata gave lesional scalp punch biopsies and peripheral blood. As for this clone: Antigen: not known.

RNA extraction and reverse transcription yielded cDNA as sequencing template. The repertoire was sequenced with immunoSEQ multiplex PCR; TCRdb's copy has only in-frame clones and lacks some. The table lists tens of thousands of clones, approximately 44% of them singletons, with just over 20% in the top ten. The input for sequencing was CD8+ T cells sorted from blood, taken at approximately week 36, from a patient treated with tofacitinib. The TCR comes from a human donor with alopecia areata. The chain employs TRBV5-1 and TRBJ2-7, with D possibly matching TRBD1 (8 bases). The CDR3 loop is CASSSGTGPYEQYF. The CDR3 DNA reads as TGCGCCAGCAGCAGCGGGACAGGACCCTACGAGCAGTACTTC.